This T cell receptor beta chain emerged from a study of T cell repertoires in cytomegalovirus infection. The CDR3 is 15 residues long. Between the trimmed V and J ends, which lost 10 bases and 6 bases, there was a span of 24 bases. Germline lookup yields CDR1 SGHTA and CDR2 FQGNSA. For this clonotype: Its cognate antigen is unknown. A read error is possible here, since a much larger clone lies one base away.

TCRdb processed the reads anew with MiXCR; each CDR3 protein has one entry. The data hold about 890,000 distinct CDR3 sequences, with less than 40% observed a single time. V gene TRBV7-2 combines with J gene TRBJ1-2; D uncertain. Sequenced material: cultured CD8+ T cells from PBMCs, taken from culture after CMV antigen stimulation. The clonotype comes from a human donor in good health (CMV status not recorded). Some clones in this sample may be carry-over from other donors' samples. CDR3 DNA sequence: TGTGCCAACAGACTCCGGGCCCTTGAGCATGATGGCTACACCTTC. It yields the protein CANRLRALEHDGYTF.